This T cell receptor beta chain emerged from a study of blood T cell repertoires in COVID-19. In the study overall: The origin of the acute and convalescent COVID-19 samples was the United States, Italy and Spain. PBMCs, B-cell-depleted T cells, or T cells provided the cDNA or gDNA that made up the material.

During active infection, Seattle patients enrolled and were then monitored through disease. Per the germline V gene, CDR1 is SGHRS and CDR2 is YFSETQ. The CDR3 contains 16 residues. The V gene end was trimmed by 4 bases and the J gene end by 1 base; junction bases not matched to a gene: 7. In the original workflow: Estimation of nucleated cell counts relied on the amplification of reference gene primers. Produced via immunoSEQ multiplex PCR; TCRdb's table is partial and in-frame only. For V, J and clone size, that table is used; D and trimming come from the DNA. The table records fewer than 400,000 clones, about nine tenths of them present only once.

The receptor comes from a woman aged 25 to 39 with COVID-19, enrolled during active disease. The chain links TRBV5-1 to TRBJ2-1; TRBD2 matches at 8 bases. The sample was peripheral blood. Here the CDR3 reads CASSARSGRSYNEQFF. CDR3 DNA: TGCGCCAGCAGCGCAAGAAGCGGGAGATCCTACAATGAGCAGTTCTTC.